The 9 T cell receptor beta chains in this list originate from one sample, sequenced in a study of blood T cell repertoires in COVID-19. Clones were sequenced by immunoSEQ multiplex PCR, and TCRdb holds only the in-frame ones, with some missing. The profile shows around 340,000 clones, roughly 85% of them singletons. Material for sequencing was PBMCs or T cells enriched from blood (not recorded which). All receptors derive from a woman between 40 and 50 years old with acute COVID-19.

The CDR3: CSASRSNDEQFF. For the CDR3, the DNA is TGCAGTGCTAGTAGGAGTAACGATGAGCAGTTCTTC. This rearrangement joins TRBV20-1 to TRBJ2-1, with unresolved D. There are 12 residues in the CDR3. V shed 3 bases and J shed 8 bases, with 11 bases lying between them. Germline lookup yields CDR1 DFQATT and CDR2 SNEGSKA (reference sequence).

V and J are TRBV5-4 and TRBJ1-2; 7 nucleotides line up with TRBD1. This CDR3 has 14 residues. The V gene end was trimmed by 5 bases and the J gene end by 2 bases; junction bases not matched to a gene: 6. CDR1 SGHNT and CDR2 YYREEE come from the germline V gene (reference sequence). The CDR3 spells CASRSTGSNYGYTF. The CDR3 DNA follows: TGTGCCAGCAGGTCGACAGGGTCCAACTATGGCTACACCTTC.

CDR3: CASSFLQLNEKLFF. In nucleotides, the CDR3 is TGTGCCAGCAGTTTTCTACAGCTTAATGAAAAACTGTTTTTT. The V call is TRBV28, the J call TRBJ1-4; D is unresolved. Germline V gene sequence: CDR1 MDHEN, CDR2 SYDVKM. The CDR3 is made up of 14 amino acids. Trimming took 3 bases from V and 4 from J, leaving 9 bases between them.

The V call is TRBV27, the J call TRBJ2-3; D possibly corresponds to TRBD1 (8 bases). V was cut by 1 base and J by 3 bases, with 11 bases left in between. The CDR3 runs to 15 residues. Germline V CDR1 and CDR2: MNHEY, SMNVEV (reference sequence). The CDR3 protein is CASSLYRGGTDTQYF. The DNA for the CDR3 is TGTGCCAGCAGTTTATACAGGGGGGGAACAGATACGCAGTATTTT.

This sequence joins TRBV7-2 and TRBJ2-1; D may be TRBD2 (6 bases). The CDR3 loop spans 14 amino acids. V was cut by 5 bases and J by 0 bases, with 8 bases left in between. Germline V gene data show CDR1 as SGHTA and CDR2 as FQGNSA. The chain's CDR3 is CASSRDFSYNEQFF. Here the CDR3 DNA reads TGTGCCAGCAGCCGGGACTTCTCCTACAATGAGCAGTTCTTC.

The V gene is TRBV28, the J gene TRBJ1-2; possibly TRBD1 for D (6 bases). Trimming left V 6 bases short and J 7 bases short, with 15 bases between. CDR1 MDHEN and CDR2 SYDVKM come from the germline V gene. This CDR3 has 13 residues. The CDR3 bases are TGTGCCAGCAGCCGACGGGGGGCTGGTGGCTACACCTTC. Encoded protein: CASSRRGAGGYTF.

The sample holds a few counts of this clone. The V call is TRBV5-4, the J call TRBJ2-1, with D tentatively TRBD1 (6 bases). Germline V gives CDR1 SGHNT, CDR2 YYREEE (reference sequence). This CDR3 region has 15 residues. V lost 5 bases to trimming and J lost 3 bases, with 15 bases between them. CDR3 region: CASSFRDTYYNEQFF. The CDR3 DNA sequence: TGTGCCAGCAGTTTCCGGGACACTTACTACAATGAGCAGTTCTTC.

The V gene is TRBV30, the J gene TRBJ2-2, with 9 bases lining up with TRBD1. CDR1 is GTSNPN and CDR2 is SVGIG in the germline V gene (reference sequence). The CDR3 totals 15 residues. Unmatched junction bases numbered 5, after V lost 3 bases and J lost 3 bases. CDR3 protein: CAWRKGQGDTGELFF. The CDR3 coding sequence is TGTGCCTGGAGAAAGGGACAGGGTGACACCGGGGAGCTGTTTTTT.

The chain joins TRBV11-3 to TRBJ2-3; perhaps TRBD2 as D (7 bases). The CDR3 covers 15 residues. Germline V gene lookup returns CDR1 SGHNT and CDR2 YENEEA. Trimming pared 3 bases from V and 4 bases from J, leaving 14 bases between. This CDR3 reads CASSFGGGLADTQYF. CDR3 coding DNA: TGTGCCAGCAGCTTTGGGGGGGGGCTTGCAGATACGCAGTATTTT.